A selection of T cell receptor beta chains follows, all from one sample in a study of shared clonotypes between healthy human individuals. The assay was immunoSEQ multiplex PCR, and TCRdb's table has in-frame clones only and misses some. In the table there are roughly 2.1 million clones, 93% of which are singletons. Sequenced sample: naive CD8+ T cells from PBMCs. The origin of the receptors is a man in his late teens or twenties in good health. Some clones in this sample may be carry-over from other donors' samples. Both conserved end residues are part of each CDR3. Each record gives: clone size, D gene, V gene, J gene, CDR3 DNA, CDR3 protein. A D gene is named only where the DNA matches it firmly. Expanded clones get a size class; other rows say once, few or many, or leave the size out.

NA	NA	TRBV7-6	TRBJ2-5	TGTGCCAGCAGCATAGGACAGCCTATCCAAGAGACCCAGTACTTC	CASSIGQPIQETQYF
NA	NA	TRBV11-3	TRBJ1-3	TGTGCCAGCAGCAACAGGGATACCTCTGGAAACACCATATATTTT	CASSNRDTSGNTIYF
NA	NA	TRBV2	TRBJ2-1	TGTGCCAGCAGTGAATCTCCGACCCTAGCGATATCCTACAATGAGCAGTTCTTC	CASSESPTLAISYNEQFF
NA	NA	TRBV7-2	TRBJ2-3	TGTGCCAGCAGCCCTGGGACTTTCACAGATACGCAGTATTTT	CASSPGTFTDTQYF
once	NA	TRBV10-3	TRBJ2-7	TGTGCCATCAGTGACCCGATGGACAGCGAAGCCTACGAGCAGTACTTC	CAISDPMDSEAYEQYF
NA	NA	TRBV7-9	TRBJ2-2	TGTGCCAGCAGCTTTACCCGGGGGACCGGGGAGCTGTTTTTT	CASSFTRGTGELFF
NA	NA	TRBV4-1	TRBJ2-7	TGCGCCAGCAGCCAAGATCGGCAGTCCTACGAGCAGTACTTC	CASSQDRQSYEQYF
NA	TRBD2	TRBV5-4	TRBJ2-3	TGTGCCAGCAGCTTGGGGTTAGCGGGTACAGATACGCAGTATTTT	CASSLGLAGTDTQYF
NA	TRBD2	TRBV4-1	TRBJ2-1	TGCGCCAGCAGTACGTTCGAGCTAGCGGGACGAGATGAGCAGTTCTTC	CASSTFELAGRDEQFF
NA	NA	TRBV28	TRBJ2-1	TGTGCCAGCAGTATAGACCTAGGCCCCTACAATGAGCAGTTCTTC	CASSIDLGPYNEQFF
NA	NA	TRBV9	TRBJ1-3	TGTGCCAGCAGCGTAGATGGGACCTCAGGGGGAAACACCATATATTTT	CASSVDGTSGGNTIYF
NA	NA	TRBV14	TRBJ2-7	TGTGCCAGCAGCCTCAGATCCTACGAGCAGTACTTC	CASSLRSYEQYF
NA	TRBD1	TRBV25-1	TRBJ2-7	TGTGCCAGCAGTGAAACTACAGGGGGCAAAACCTACGAGCAGTACTTC	CASSETTGGKTYEQYF
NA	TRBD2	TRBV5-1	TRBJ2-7	TGCGCCAGCAGCTTGTATTCGGGAGGGCTTAACGAGCAGTACTTC	CASSLYSGGLNEQYF
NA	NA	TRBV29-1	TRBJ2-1	TGCAGCGTTCCTCCCGAGGCCGTCGACAATGAGCAGTTCTTC	CSVPPEAVDNEQFF
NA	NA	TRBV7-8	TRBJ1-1	TGTGCCAGCAGCTTAGATTGGGCGAACACTGAAGCTTTCTTT	CASSLDWANTEAFF
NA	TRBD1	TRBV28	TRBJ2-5	TGTGCCAGCAGTTTAGGGGCAGGGGGACAAGAGACCCAGTACTTC	CASSLGAGGQETQYF
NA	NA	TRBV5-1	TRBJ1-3	TGCGCCAGCAGCTCGGACATTTACTCTGGAAACACCATATATTTT	CASSSDIYSGNTIYF
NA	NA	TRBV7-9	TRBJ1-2	TGTGCCAGCAGCTTAGAAGACAGAGTCTATGGCTACACCTTC	CASSLEDRVYGYTF
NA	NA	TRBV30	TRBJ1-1	TGTGCCTGCAGGGAACTCACTGAAGCTTTCTTT	CACRELTEAFF
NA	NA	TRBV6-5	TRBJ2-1	TGTGCCAGCAGATCGGGGCCCAGCTCCTACAATGAGCAGTTCTTC	CASRSGPSSYNEQFF
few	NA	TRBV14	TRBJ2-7	TGTGCCAGCAGCCAAGATGGACAGCCTAAAGGGGAGCAGTACTTC	CASSQDGQPKGEQYF
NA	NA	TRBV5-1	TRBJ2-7	TGCGCCAGCAGCGGTGGGCAGGGTGGTTACGAGCAGTACTTC	CASSGGQGGYEQYF
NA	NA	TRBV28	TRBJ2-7	TGTGCCAGCAGCCTTTTGCGGACCTACGAGCAGTACTTC	CASSLLRTYEQYF
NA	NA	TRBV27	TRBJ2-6	TGTGCCAGCAGCTTTACGGGACCGCTCACAGGGGCCAACGTCCTGACTTTC	CASSFTGPLTGANVLTF
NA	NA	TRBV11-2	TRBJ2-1	TGTGCCAGCAGCTTAGCCCCCAGGTGGGCCTACAATGAGCAGTTCTTC	CASSLAPRWAYNEQFF
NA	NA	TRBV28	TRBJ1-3	TGTGCCAGCGGGTGGGACACCATATATTTT	CASGWDTIYF
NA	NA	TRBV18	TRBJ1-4	TGTGCCAGCTCAACAGGACATCTTAGGCTCCTAGATGAAAAACTGTTTTTT	CASSTGHLRLLDEKLFF
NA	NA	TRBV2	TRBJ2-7	TGTGCCAGCAACTCCGGGACTGGATTCTACGAGCAGTACTTC	CASNSGTGFYEQYF
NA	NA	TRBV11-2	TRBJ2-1	TGTGCCAGCAGCTTAGTAGGGGCAGGTCTCGGGCAGTTCTTC	CASSLVGAGLGQFF
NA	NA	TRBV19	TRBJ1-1	TGTGCCAGTAGTATCAAGGCAGGGCTGAACACTGAAGCTTTCTTT	CASSIKAGLNTEAFF
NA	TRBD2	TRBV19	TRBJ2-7	TGTGCCAGTAGTCCCACCCCCGGGACTAGCGGGAGGGCTTACGAGCAGTACTTC	CASSPTPGTSGRAYEQYF
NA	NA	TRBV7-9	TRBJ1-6	TGTGCCAGCAGCCCCACAGTTAGGAACGGATCACCCCTCCACTTT	CASSPTVRNGSPLHF
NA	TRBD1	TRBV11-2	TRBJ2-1	TGTGCCAGCAGCCTCGGGACAGAGTACAATGAGCAGTTCTTC	CASSLGTEYNEQFF
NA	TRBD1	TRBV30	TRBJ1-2	TGTGCCTGGACCACGACAGGGACGGGTGGCTACACCTTC	CAWTTTGTGGYTF
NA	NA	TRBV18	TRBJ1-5	TGTGCCAGCTCACCGGGGTTGGAGGGGGGCAATCAGCCCCAGCATTTT	CASSPGLEGGNQPQHF
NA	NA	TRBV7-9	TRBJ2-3	TGTGCCAGCAGCTTAAATCGGAGGGGATTTAGCACAGATACGCAGTATTTT	CASSLNRRGFSTDTQYF
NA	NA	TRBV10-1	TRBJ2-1	TGCGCCAGCAGTGACCGGGATGGGACCCGAGAGCAGTTCTTC	CASSDRDGTREQFF
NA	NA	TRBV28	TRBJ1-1	TGTGCCAGCAATATGGTTAAGAACACTGAAGCTTTCTTT	CASNMVKNTEAFF
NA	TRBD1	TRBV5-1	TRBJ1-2	TGCGCCACCTCCGGGACAGGGCCCTATGGCTACACCTTC	CATSGTGPYGYTF
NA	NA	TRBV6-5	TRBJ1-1	TGTGCCAGCAGTTTTTCAGGGGCGAACACTGAAGCTTTCTTT	CASSFSGANTEAFF
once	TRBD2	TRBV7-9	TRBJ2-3	TGTGCCAGCAGCTTAGAAGGACTAGTGGTAGATACGCAGTATTTT	CASSLEGLVVDTQYF